This T cell receptor (beta chain) originates from a study of blood T cell repertoires in COVID-19. Background on the study: Samples of COVID-19 (acute and convalescent) were obtained from the United States, Italy and Spain. Nucleic acid was either cDNA or gDNA, and it came from T cells, B-cell-depleted T cells, or PBMCs.

Per the original data handling: Amplification of reference gene primers provided the estimated nucleated cell counts. Sequencing was performed with immunoSEQ multiplex PCR; in TCRdb, only in-frame clones are kept and a portion is missing. For V, J and clone size, that table is used; D and trimming come from the DNA. The top ten hold about 6.8% of the sample, which has a few hundred thousand clones, roughly 90% seen once. This TCR was sampled from a man aged 18 to 30 who had recovered from COVID-19. Sequencing was performed on peripheral blood.

CDR3 in DNA: TGTGCCAGCAGCCACGCCCTACCCCATGAGCAGTTCTTC. Protein product: CASSHALPHEQFF. V usage is TRBV3-1 (or the pseudogene TRBV3-2) and J usage is TRBJ2-1; no reliable D call. The CDR3 is made up of 13 amino acids. Trimming took off 3 bases at V and 8 bases at J, with 11 bases between the two ends. Germline-derived CDR1 and CDR2 are LGHDT and YNNKEL (reference sequence).